Below, 29 T cell receptor beta chains from the same sample are listed, as sequenced in a study of CD8 T cells in ankylosing spondylitis. TCRdb recomputed calls from the 5' RACE reads with MiXCR, one row per CDR3 protein. The data contain 200,000 to 300,000 distinct CDR3 sequences, roughly a tenth of them singletons. Material: blood, either unsorted or a sorted T cell fraction (not recorded which). Receptors originate from a male donor with ankylosing spondylitis or in good health (not recorded which).

This clonotype has at least ten counts. J is TRBJ2-7 and V is TRBV14; 7 positions agree with TRBD1. The germline CDR1 and CDR2 sequences are SGHDN and FVKESK. V shed 0 bases and J 1 base; nucleotides not matched to a gene: 6. This CDR3 contains 16 residues. CDR3 residues: CASSQDPRTGSYEQYF. CDR3 sequence (DNA): TGTGCCAGCAGCCAAGATCCCCGGACAGGATCCTACGAGCAGTACTTC.

This chain uses TRBV12-2 with TRBJ2-7; the table's D call, TRBD1, has no DNA check behind it. TRBV12-2 is recorded as a pseudogene. The CDR3 consists of 15 residues. The CDR3 loop reads CASRLGPPQAREQYF. CDR3 bases: TGTGCAAGTCGCTTAGGCCCCCCCCAGGCTCGCGAGCAGTACTTC.

This clonotype was picked up many times. CDR3 nucleotides: TGTGCCAGCAGTTCGACAGGGGGTGGAAGCAATCAGCCCCAGCATTTT. It specifies CASSSTGGGSNQPQHF. The chain combines TRBV12-3 or TRBV12-4 with TRBJ1-5; 9 bases line up with TRBD1. This CDR3 region has 16 residues. V was clipped by 4 bases and J by 1 base; unmatched bases: 5.

In this sample, this clonotype turned up many times. The CDR3 DNA is TGTGCCAGCAGTGAATATAAGGGGATGAACACTGAAGCTTTCTTT. Translation: CASSEYKGMNTEAFF. V and J are TRBV25-1 and TRBJ1-1; perhaps TRBD1 as D (5 bases). The germline gives CDR1 MGHDK, CDR2 SYGVNS. The CDR3 has 15 amino acids. V was trimmed by 0 bases and J by 0 bases, leaving 8 bases between them.

This clonotype was observed many times. The chain combines TRBV7-9 with TRBJ2-6; no definite D call. The CDR3 contains 16 residues. Germline CDR1 and CDR2: SEHNR and FQNEAQ (reference sequence). Trimming cost V 4 bases and J 0 bases, with 10 bases left between them. CDR3 DNA: TGTGCCAGCAGCTCCCCGGTTGTCTCTGGGGCCAACGTCCTGACTTTC. Encoded protein: CASSSPVVSGANVLTF.

This clonotype was found many times. This chain joins TRBV15 and TRBJ2-7, with 7 bases matching TRBD1. The germline gives CDR1 LNHNV, CDR2 YYDKDF (reference sequence). The trim removed 1 base at V and 6 bases at J, leaving 3 bases unmatched. The CDR3 contains 13 residues. CDR3 nucleotides: TGTGCCACCAGCAGAGGCCCAGGGGGCGAGCAGTACTTC. This gives the protein CATSRGPGGEQYF.

This clonotype was seen many times. V gene TRBV12-3 or TRBV12-4 combines with J gene TRBJ2-1; 10 positions agree with TRBD1. The CDR3 loop spans 17 amino acids. V shed 7 bases and J 3 bases; nucleotides not matched to a gene: 12. As DNA, the CDR3 is TGTGCCAGCAATATCCCCTCCGGGGACAGGGGCTACAATGAGCAGTTCTTC. It yields the protein CASNIPSGDRGYNEQFF.

As regards this clonotype: Being one base from a much bigger clone, this may be a read error. The chain joins TRBV4-1 to TRBJ1-1; TRBD1 is a possible D gene (6 bases). The germline CDR1 and CDR2 sequences are MGHRA and YSYEKL. CDR3 length equals 13 residues. The CDR3 protein is CAGSQVTGFEAFF. As DNA, the CDR3 is TGCGCCGGCAGCCAAGTGACAGGCTTTGAAGCTTTCTTT.

This clonotype was seen many times. The V call is TRBV12-3 or TRBV12-4, the J call TRBJ1-5, with 7 bases aligning to TRBD1. The J segment lost 2 bases and the V segment lost 4 bases, leaving 2 bases of the junction unmatched. The CDR3 loop spans 14 amino acids. This CDR3 reads CASSYTGGNQPQHF. The CDR3 region has the DNA TGTGCCAGCAGTTACACAGGGGGCAATCAGCCCCAGCATTTT.

Many counts were recorded for this clonotype. The V gene is TRBV6-2 or TRBV6-3, the J gene TRBJ2-2; D possibly corresponds to TRBD2 (6 bases). The CDR3 spans 13 residues. CDR1 MNHEY and CDR2 SVGEGT come from the germline V gene. Trimming cost V 8 bases and J 5 bases, with 12 bases left between them. DNA of the CDR3: TGTGCCAGCGGACGGGGGAGAACCGGGGAGCTGTTTTTT. Its protein is CASGRGRTGELFF.

This clonotype was observed at least ten times. CDR3 region: CASSQDLAGGSNEQFF. The CDR3 bases are TGTGCCAGCAGCCAAGATCTAGCGGGGGGCAGCAATGAGCAGTTCTTC. The chain recombines TRBV4-2 with TRBJ2-1, with 11 bases that match TRBD2. The CDR3 runs to 16 residues. V lost 0 bases, J lost 6 bases, and 4 bases stayed unmatched. The germline V gene encodes CDR1 LGHNA and CDR2 YNFKEQ.

This clonotype was counted many times. V usage is TRBV3-1 and J usage is TRBJ2-1, with 11 nucleotides matching TRBD1. Losses at the gene ends were 6 bases for V and 4 bases for J; bases not matched to a gene: 5. There are 15 residues in the CDR3. Per the germline V gene, CDR1 is LGHDT and CDR2 is YNNKEL (reference sequence). The CDR3 coding sequence is TGTGCCAGCAGGATGGGACAGGGGGGTTACAATGAGCAGTTCTTC. This translates into CASRMGQGGYNEQFF.

This clonotype was seen at least ten times. This sequence joins TRBV15 and TRBJ1-4, with unresolved D. Germline-derived CDR1 and CDR2 are LNHNV and YYDKDF (reference sequence). V lost 1 base to trimming and J lost 2 bases, with 5 bases between them. There are 14 residues in the CDR3. In nucleotides, the CDR3 is TGTGCCACCAGCAGAGCTGGGACTAATGAAAAACTGTTTTTT. It yields the protein CATSRAGTNEKLFF. The full variable domain, its missing parts supplied by reference TRBV15 and TRBJ1-4, is DAMVIQNPRYQVTQFGKPVTLSCSQTLNHNVMYWYQQKSSQAPKLLFHYYDKDFNNEADTPDNFQSRRPNTSFCFLDIRSPGLGDTAMYLCATSRAGTNEKLFFGSGTQLSVL.

V usage is TRBV6-6 and J usage is TRBJ1-1; D not resolved. Trimming shortened V by 4 bases and J by 7 bases, and 13 bases separated the two germline ends. The CDR3 totals 13 residues. CDR1 MNHNY and CDR2 SVGAGI come from the germline V gene (reference sequence). CDR3 amino acids: CASSSLGSDEAFF. The CDR3 DNA reads TGTGCCAGCAGTTCCTTGGGATCAGATGAAGCTTTCTTT.

Only a few counts were recorded for this clonotype. The genes are TRBV14 and TRBJ2-3; 8 nucleotides line up with TRBD2. The CDR3 is 16 residues long. The germline V gene has CDR1 SGHDN and CDR2 FVKESK. The V segment lost 0 bases and the J segment 3 bases; nucleotides outside the gene matches: 5. The CDR3 sequence is CASSQDLAGETDTQYF. The CDR3 region has the DNA TGTGCCAGCAGCCAAGATCTAGCGGGCGAAACAGATACGCAGTATTTT.

The chain joins TRBV11-3 to TRBJ2-7; 9 positions agree with TRBD2. This CDR3 has 13 residues. J gave up 5 bases and V 5 bases, and 4 bases lay outside the gene matches. The germline V gene encodes CDR1 SGHNT and CDR2 YENEEA. Here the CDR3 reads CASSTRTSDEQYF. In DNA, the CDR3 is TGTGCCAGCAGCACAAGGACTAGCGACGAGCAGTACTTC.

As DNA, the CDR3 is TGCAGCGTTGACGGGAGGGCCTATGAGCAGTTCTTC. Translated, it gives CSVDGRAYEQFF. The chain couples TRBV29-1 to TRBJ2-1; 8 nucleotides line up with TRBD2. The junction had 3 bases not matched to a gene; V was cut back by 3 bases and J by 8 bases. The germline gives CDR1 SQVTM, CDR2 ANQGSEA. The CDR3 runs 12 residues.

This clonotype has ten or more counts. V gene TRBV12-3 or TRBV12-4 combines with J gene TRBJ2-3; the D gene is possibly TRBD1 (6 bases). The CDR3 is 15 residues long. Trimming took 2 bases from V and 0 from J, leaving 9 bases between them. Here the CDR3 reads CASSLNGGSTDTQYF. The CDR3, as DNA: TGTGCCAGCAGTTTAAATGGGGGCAGCACAGATACGCAGTATTTT.

CDR3: CASSVGPARNTGELFF. In DNA, the CDR3 is TGTGCCAGCAGCGTGGGCCCTGCCCGGAACACCGGGGAGCTGTTTTTT. J is TRBJ2-2 and V is TRBV9; D gene ambiguous. V lost 2 bases and J 1 base, leaving 12 bases between the germline ends. The CDR3 is 16 amino acids. Germline CDR1 reads SGDLS; CDR2 reads YYNGEE.

This clonotype was seen at least ten times. The chain uses TRBV5-6 and TRBJ2-3; D ambiguous. The germline gives CDR1 SGHDT, CDR2 YYEEEE. The CDR3 loop spans 13 amino acids. Trimming removed 4 bases from V and 0 bases from J, with 6 bases in between. For the CDR3, the DNA is TGTGCCAGCAGCCCGGTCAGCACAGATACGCAGTATTTT. Protein sequence: CASSPVSTDTQYF.

V gene TRBV12-3 or TRBV12-4 combines with J gene TRBJ1-4; D is possibly TRBD1 (5 bases). This CDR3 region has 14 residues. Trimming pared 3 bases from V and 5 bases from J, leaving 10 bases between. As DNA, the CDR3 is TGTGCCAGCAGTTTGGCGGGGGGGAATGAAAAACTGTTTTTT. This sequence encodes CASSLAGGNEKLFF.

At least ten counts were recorded for this clonotype. This rearrangement joins TRBV10-3 to TRBJ1-5, with 7 bases fitting TRBD1. V trimming: 2 bases; J trimming: 2 bases; junction bases outside the gene matches: 6. Germline-derived CDR1 and CDR2 are ENHRY and SYGVKD. The CDR3 totals 16 residues. The CDR3 loop is CAISEGDSRGNQPQHF. The CDR3 bases are TGTGCCATCAGTGAGGGGGACAGTCGGGGCAATCAGCCCCAGCATTTT.

Many counts were recorded for this clonotype. The V and J genes are TRBV9 and TRBJ1-5; tentatively, D is TRBD1 (5 bases). V was shortened by 2 bases and J by 1 base, with 7 bases between the two germline ends. Germline V lookup: CDR1 SGDLS, CDR2 YYNGEE. CDR3 size: 14 residues. The CDR3, as DNA: TGTGCCAGCAGCGTTGGGGGGAGCAATCAGCCCCAGCATTTT. Translating gives CASSVGGSNQPQHF.

This clonotype was recorded many times. The chain is built from TRBV12-5 and TRBJ1-1; D possibly corresponds to TRBD1 (5 bases). This CDR3 is built from 14 residues. CDR1 is LGHNT, CDR2 FRNRAP, per germline. Between the trimmed V and J ends, which lost 2 bases and 6 bases, there was a span of 13 bases. The CDR3 DNA is TGTGCTAGTGGTTTGATACAGGTTGGCGCTGAAGCTTTCTTT. This translates into CASGLIQVGAEAFF.

This clonotype appeared many times. DNA of the CDR3: TGTGCCAGCAGCCCCCTGGGGGGAACCCCAGATACGCAGTATTTT. This translates into CASSPLGGTPDTQYF. The chain joins TRBV7-2 to TRBJ2-3; tentative D call: TRBD2 (6 bases). Trimming took 5 bases from V and 4 from J, leaving 16 bases between them. There are 15 residues in the CDR3. Germline V gene sequence: CDR1 SGHTA, CDR2 FQGNSA. Full variable domain (outside the CDR3, taken from reference TRBV7-2 and TRBJ2-3): GAGVSQSPSNKVTEKGKDVELRCDPISGHTALYWYRQSLGQGLEFLIYFQGNSAPDKSGLPSDRFSAERTGGSVSTLTIQRTQQEDSAVYLCASSPLGGTPDTQYFGPGTRLTVL.

This clonotype was detected ten times or more. The chain carries TRBV6-2 or TRBV6-3 and TRBJ1-2; possibly TRBD1 for D (6 bases). Germline lookup yields CDR1 MNHEY and CDR2 SVGEGT. V lost 4 bases, J lost 4 bases, and 13 bases lay in between. The CDR3 has 14 amino acids. CDR3 region: CASSFPGTSYGYTF. In nucleotides, the CDR3 is TGTGCCAGCAGTTTCCCCGGGACATCCTATGGCTACACCTTC.

This clonotype was observed at least ten times. The V call is TRBV12-3 or TRBV12-4, the J call TRBJ1-1, with unresolved D. V lost 5 bases to trimming and J lost 4 bases, with 14 bases between them. This CDR3 is 14 amino acids long. The CDR3 coding sequence is TGTGCCAGCAGTGGTTTCTTGGGGAGCACTGAAGCTTTCTTT. This codes for CASSGFLGSTEAFF.

The CDR3 DNA reads TGCGCCAGCAGCCAAGAAGCCCCCGGGACTAGTTTTGAGCAGTTCTTC. This sequence encodes CASSQEAPGTSFEQFF. The chain uses TRBV4-1 and TRBJ2-1, with 8 nucleotides matching TRBD2. The CDR3 covers 16 residues. Germline V gene sequence: CDR1 MGHRA, CDR2 YSYEKL. The V gene end was trimmed by 0 bases and the J gene end by 9 bases; junction bases not matched to a gene: 10.

This clonotype was found many times. This sequence joins TRBV4-1 and TRBJ2-5, with D uncertain. V shed 3 bases and J shed 0 bases, with 5 bases lying between them. The germline CDR1 and CDR2 sequences are MGHRA and YSYEKL. The length of the CDR3 is 13 residues. CDR3 region: CASSQADQETQYF. CDR3 nucleotide sequence: TGCGCCAGCAGCCAGGCAGACCAAGAGACCCAGTACTTC.